The entry below describes one T cell receptor beta chain. Its target is not known. Germline trimming cut 4 bases from V and 4 bases from J; bases unmatched to any gene: 3. The CDR3 covers 15 residues. Per the germline V gene, CDR1 is SGHNT and CDR2 is YYREEE (reference sequence). PCR amplification relied on 60 Vbeta primers (plus 13 Jbeta primers). Profiling relied on immunoSEQ multiplex PCR, and the TCRdb table lists in-frame clones only, not all of them. The data contain over 20,000 clones, 55% to 75% of them seen just once; the ten biggest clones take up roughly 4%. This sample stems from a study of cytomegalovirus exposure and HLA in healthy donors. Study in general: As released early, the data held 70 million to 95 million unique TCRs from HLA-typed donors.

Study-wide findings and caveats: It has been reported that TCR beta sequences accurately predicted the HLA-A and HLA-B alleles of most subjects.

This chain links TRBV5-4 with TRBJ2-5; 14 bases line up with TRBD2. The source material was PBMCs. This clonotype was obtained from a woman aged 45-60 years in good health and CMV-seronegative. The CDR3 region has the DNA TGTGCCAGCAGCCTCGGACTAGCGGGAGGAGAGACCCAGTACTTC. Its protein is CASSLGLAGGETQYF. The whole variable domain, remainder taken from reference TRBV5-4 and TRBJ2-5, is ETGVTQSPTHLIKTRGQQVTLRCSSQSGHNTVSWYQQALGQGPQFIFQYYREEENGRGNFPPRFSGLQFPNYSSELNVNALELDDSALYLCASSLGLAGGETQYFGPGTRLLVL.